This TCR beta chain derives from a study of blood T cells in healthy people across ages. For this clonotype: Its antigen remains unknown.

The CDR3 sequence is 13 residues long. Germline-derived CDR1 and CDR2 are MNHEY and SVGEGT. V was shortened by 8 bases and J by 6 bases, with 16 bases between the two germline ends. Study-wide results and limits: Naive T cell percentage showed a strong correlation with the diversity of TCR beta.

Primed by a sample-barcoded 5' primer and a J-beta primer mix, a second PCR proceeded for about 6 to 12 cycles. Each cDNA molecule was tagged by a template-switch adaptor with 12 random nucleotides. Every sample produced at least 2.5 million CDR3-containing paired-end reads. TCRdb called the 5' RACE reads again in MiXCR, with one record for every CDR3 protein. This sample has 850,000 to 950,000 distinct CDR3 sequences; less than 35% occur once, and the top ten carry 15% to 20%. This clonotype was obtained from a woman of 80 years or more in good health. The chain recombines TRBV6-2 or TRBV6-3 with TRBJ1-2; D possibly corresponds to TRBD1 (5 bases). Sequenced sample: blood. The DNA for the CDR3 is TGTGCCAGCCCAGTACAGGATTTTGATGGCTACACCTTC. It encodes CASPVQDFDGYTF.